A selection of T cell receptor beta chains follows, all from one sample in a study of identical twins. TCRdb recomputed calls from the 5' RACE reads with MiXCR, one row per CDR3 protein. The sample holds some 260,000 distinct CDR3 sequences, 11% to 15% seen once. The sequenced material came from memory (CD45RO+) T cells sorted from blood. Receptors originate from a woman aged 18-29 years in good health. The CDR3 runs from the conserved cysteine through the conserved F or W. A D gene is named only where the DNA matches it firmly. The size field is filled for only some rows; it gives once, few, many or a size class.

TRBV7-9	-	TRBJ2-7	-	16	TGTGCCAGCAGAAGACAGGGTCTGGGACCCGCGGGGGAGCAGTACTTC	CASRRQGLGPAGEQYF
TRBV6-2/TRBV6-3	few	TRBJ1-5	TRBD1	18	TGTGCCAGCAGTTACTCGAGTCAGGGGGCTACCCTAAATCAGCCCCAGCATTTT	CASSYSSQGATLNQPQHF
TRBV5-1	-	TRBJ2-3	TRBD2	17	TGCGCCAGCAGTCTCCAGGGTGCGGGGGTTAGCACAGATACGCAGTATTTT	CASSLQGAGVSTDTQYF
TRBV12-3/TRBV12-4	few	TRBJ2-7	-	15	TGTGCCAGCAGTTCCACGGGACACCCGAGATCGGAGCAGTACTTC	CASSSTGHPRSEQYF
TRBV3-1	few	TRBJ2-1	-	13	TGTGCCAGCAGCCGGCGGACGGGACCTGAGCAGTTCTTC	CASSRRTGPEQFF
TRBV7-2	medium-sized	TRBJ2-2	TRBD2	16	TGTGCCACCCCACGAGACCTAGCGGCAAACACCGGGGAGCTGTTTTTT	CATPRDLAANTGELFF
TRBV30	-	TRBJ2-4	-	15	TGTGCCTGGAGTCTTCACGCCGGGACGGCAAACATTCAGTACTTC	CAWSLHAGTANIQYF
TRBV20-1	-	TRBJ2-7	TRBD2	14	TGCAGTGCTAGCACGCGGGGACTAAGCGACGAGCAGTACTTC	CSASTRGLSDEQYF
TRBV11-2	-	TRBJ2-3	TRBD1	18	TGTGCCAGCAGCTTAGTGGGACCTATGGCAGGGGGATCAGATACGCAGTATTTT	CASSLVGPMAGGSDTQYF
TRBV6-1	-	TRBJ2-1	TRBD1	14	TGTGCCAGCAAACCGGGACAGGGGTACAATGAGCAGTTCTTC	CASKPGQGYNEQFF
TRBV24-1	-	TRBJ2-2	-	13	TGTGCCACCAGTGAGCAGGGTGCCGGGGAGCTGTTTTTT	CATSEQGAGELFF
TRBV7-3	-	TRBJ2-3	-	13	TGTGCCAGCAGCTACACTGAGTCAGATACGCAGTATTTT	CASSYTESDTQYF
TRBV6-1	few	TRBJ2-3	TRBD1	14	TGTGCCAGCACCCGGGGACAGGGGGCTTATACGCAGTATTTT	CASTRGQGAYTQYF
TRBV7-2	-	TRBJ2-1	-	15	TGTGCCAGCAGTTTATCCGAGAGCTCCTACAATGAGCAGTTCTTC	CASSLSESSYNEQFF
TRBV7-3	few	TRBJ2-3	TRBD2	15	TGTGCCAGCAGCTCAACTAGCGGGGGGGCCTATACGCAGTATTTT	CASSSTSGGAYTQYF
TRBV3-1	-	TRBJ2-7	-	15	TGTGCCAGCAGCCAAGATCAAGCCAGAGTCTACGAGCAGTACTTC	CASSQDQARVYEQYF
TRBV14	-	TRBJ1-2	-	15	TGTGCCAGCAGCCTGACATTGCGCGGGGTTGATGGCTACACCTTC	CASSLTLRGVDGYTF
TRBV12-3/TRBV12-4	few	TRBJ2-1	-	16	TGTGCCAGCAGTTTAGGACGGGGGGCCCCCTACAATGAGCAGTTCTTC	CASSLGRGAPYNEQFF
TRBV25-1	few	TRBJ2-1	TRBD1	15	TGTGCCAGCAGTGTCCGGGACAGTAAAGTCAATGAGCAGTTCTTC	CASSVRDSKVNEQFF
TRBV5-1	-	TRBJ1-3	TRBD1	15	TGCGCCAGCAGCTTGGGACAGGGGGCTGGAAACACCATATATTTT	CASSLGQGAGNTIYF
TRBV29-1	-	TRBJ2-1	-	10	TGCAGCGTAACTAGGGGTGAGCAGTTCTTC	CSVTRGEQFF
TRBV28	few	TRBJ2-1	TRBD1	12	TGTGCCAGCAGTTTAAGCGCAGGGGGCAAGGTCTTC	CASSLSAGGKVF
TRBV12-3/TRBV12-4	many	TRBJ1-1	-	13	TGTGCCAGCAGACAGGGAGGGGGCACTGAAGCTTTCTTT	CASRQGGGTEAFF
TRBV3-1	-	TRBJ2-7	TRBD2	15	TGTGCCAGCAGCCAAAGCGGGGGTAATCACTACGAGCAGTACTTC	CASSQSGGNHYEQYF
TRBV4-1	-	TRBJ2-5	TRBD2	16	TGCGCCAGCAGCCAAGTCGAAGCGGGAGGAGGGGAGACCCAGTACTTC	CASSQVEAGGGETQYF
TRBV20-1	many	TRBJ2-1	TRBD2	12	TGCAGTGTCGGGGGGGTCCGCAATGAGCAGTTCTTC	CSVGGVRNEQFF
TRBV12-3/TRBV12-4	-	TRBJ2-1	-	15	TGTGCCAGCAGTTCAGGAAGCGAAGCCTACAATGAGCAGTTCTTC	CASSSGSEAYNEQFF
TRBV20-1	few	TRBJ2-7	-	14	TGCAGTGCCTTACGAGGGGCGGCCTCCTACGAGCAGTACTTC	CSALRGAASYEQYF
TRBV7-8	many	TRBJ2-1	-	14	TGTGCCAGCAGCTGGTCAGGGGACTACAATGAGCAGTTCTTC	CASSWSGDYNEQFF
TRBV9	few	TRBJ1-3	TRBD1	15	TGTGCCAGCAACAAACAGGGGGCTTCTGGAAACACCATATATTTT	CASNKQGASGNTIYF
TRBV7-2	many	TRBJ2-2	-	13	TGTGCCACCCGACCTATTAACACCGGGGAGCTGTTTTTT	CATRPINTGELFF
TRBV6-2/TRBV6-3	many	TRBJ2-1	TRBD2	16	TGTGCCAGCAGTCCCTTGAAGTGGGAGGGAACCAATGAGCAGTTCTTC	CASSPLKWEGTNEQFF
TRBV5-6	-	TRBJ1-3	-	17	TGTGCCAGCGGCCGGGGGCCGGGGATTTCGCCTGGAAACACCATATATTTT	CASGRGPGISPGNTIYF